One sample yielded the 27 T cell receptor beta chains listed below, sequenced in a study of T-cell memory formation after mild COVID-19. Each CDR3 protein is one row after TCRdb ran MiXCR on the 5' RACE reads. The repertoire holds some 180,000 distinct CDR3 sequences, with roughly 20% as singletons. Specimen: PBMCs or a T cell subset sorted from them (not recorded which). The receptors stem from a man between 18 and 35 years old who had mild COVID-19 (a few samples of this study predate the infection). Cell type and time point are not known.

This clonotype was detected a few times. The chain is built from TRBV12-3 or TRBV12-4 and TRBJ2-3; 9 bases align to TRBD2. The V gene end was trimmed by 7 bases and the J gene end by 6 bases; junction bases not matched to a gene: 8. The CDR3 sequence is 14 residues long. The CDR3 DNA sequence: TGTGCCAGCACCACAAGGGCGGGAGGGGATACGCAGTATTTT. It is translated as CASTTRAGGDTQYF.

In nucleotides, the CDR3 is TGCGCCAGCACTCCTGGGGGGACAGCACAAGAGACCCAGTACTTC. It translates to CASTPGGTAQETQYF. J is TRBJ2-5 and V is TRBV5-1, with D maybe TRBD1 (7 bases). Looked up from germline, CDR1 is SGHRS and CDR2 is YFSETQ. CDR3 length: 15 amino acids. V lost 6 bases to trimming and J lost 2 bases, with 17 bases between them. Variable domain in full (rest from reference TRBV5-1 and TRBJ2-5): KAGVTQTPRYLIKTRGQQVTLSCSPISGHRSVSWYQQTPGQGLQFLFEYFSETQRNKGNFPGRFSGRQFSNSRSEMNVSTLELGDSALYLCASTPGGTAQETQYFGPGTRLLVL.

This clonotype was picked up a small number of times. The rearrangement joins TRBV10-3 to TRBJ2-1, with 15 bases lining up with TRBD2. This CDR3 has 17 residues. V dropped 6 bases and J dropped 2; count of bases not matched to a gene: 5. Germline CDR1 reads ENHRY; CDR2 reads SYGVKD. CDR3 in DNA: TGTGCCATCAGGGGACTAGCGGGGGGAGCAACCTACAATGAGCAGTTCTTC. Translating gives CAIRGLAGGATYNEQFF.

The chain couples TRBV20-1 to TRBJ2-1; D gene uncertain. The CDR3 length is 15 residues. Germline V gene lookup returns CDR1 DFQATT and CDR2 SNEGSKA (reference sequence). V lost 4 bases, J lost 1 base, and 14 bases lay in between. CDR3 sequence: CSATAHFVSYNEQFF. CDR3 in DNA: TGCAGTGCTACCGCCCACTTCGTTTCCTACAATGAGCAGTTCTTC.

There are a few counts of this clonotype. CDR3 DNA sequence: TGCGCCAGCAGCTTGGGAGGGATTCTGACTAATGAAAAACTGTTTTTT. The encoded protein is CASSLGGILTNEKLFF. V gene TRBV5-1 combines with J gene TRBJ1-4; D gene uncertain. V was clipped by 0 bases and J by 2 bases, with 11 bases between them. Germline CDR1 reads SGHRS; CDR2 reads YFSETQ. CDR3 length: 16 residues.

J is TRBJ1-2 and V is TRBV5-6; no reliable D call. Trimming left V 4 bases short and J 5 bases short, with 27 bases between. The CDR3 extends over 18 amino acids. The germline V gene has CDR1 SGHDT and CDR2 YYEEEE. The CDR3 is CASSVVVEGPSLRYGYTF. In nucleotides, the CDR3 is TGTGCCAGCAGCGTGGTAGTAGAGGGCCCCTCACTACGATATGGCTACACCTTC.

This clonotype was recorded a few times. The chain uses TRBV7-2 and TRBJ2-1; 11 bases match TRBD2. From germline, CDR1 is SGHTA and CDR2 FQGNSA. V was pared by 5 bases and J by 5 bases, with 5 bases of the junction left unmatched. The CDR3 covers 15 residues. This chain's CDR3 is CASSARLAGNNEQFF. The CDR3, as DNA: TGTGCCAGCAGCGCCCGACTAGCGGGGAACAATGAGCAGTTCTTC.

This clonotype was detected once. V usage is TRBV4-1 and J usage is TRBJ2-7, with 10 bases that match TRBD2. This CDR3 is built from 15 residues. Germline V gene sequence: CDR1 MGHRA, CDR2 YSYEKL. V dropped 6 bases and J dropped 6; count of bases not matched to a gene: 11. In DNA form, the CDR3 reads TGCGCCAGCAGTCCCGTTGGGCTAGCGGGGGTCGAGCAGTACTTC. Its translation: CASSPVGLAGVEQYF.

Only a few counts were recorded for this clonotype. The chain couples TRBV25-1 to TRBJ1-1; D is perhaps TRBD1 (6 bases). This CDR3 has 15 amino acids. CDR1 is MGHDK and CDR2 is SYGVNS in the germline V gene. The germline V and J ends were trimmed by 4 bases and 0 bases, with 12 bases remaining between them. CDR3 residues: CASSGGGQMNTEAFF. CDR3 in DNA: TGTGCCAGCAGTGGAGGGGGACAAATGAACACTGAAGCTTTCTTT. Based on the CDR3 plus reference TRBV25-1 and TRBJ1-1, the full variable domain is EADIYQTPRYLVIGTGKKITLECSQTMGHDKMYWYQQDPGMELHLIHYSYGVNSTEKGDLSSESTVSRIRTEHFPLTLESARPSHTSQYLCASSGGGQMNTEAFFGQGTRLTVV.

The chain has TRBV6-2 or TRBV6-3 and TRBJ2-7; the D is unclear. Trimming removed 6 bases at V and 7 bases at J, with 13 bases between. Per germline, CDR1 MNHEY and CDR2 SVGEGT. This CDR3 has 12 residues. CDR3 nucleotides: TGTGCCAGCAGCCGCCCAAATGAGGAGCAGTACTTC. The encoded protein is CASSRPNEEQYF.

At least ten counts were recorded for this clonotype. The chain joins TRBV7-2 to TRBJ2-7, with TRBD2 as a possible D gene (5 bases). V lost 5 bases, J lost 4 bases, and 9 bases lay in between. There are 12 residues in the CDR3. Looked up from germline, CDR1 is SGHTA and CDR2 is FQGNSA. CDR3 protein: CASSREGYEQYF. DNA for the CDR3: TGTGCCAGCAGCCGAGAGGGATACGAGCAGTACTTC.

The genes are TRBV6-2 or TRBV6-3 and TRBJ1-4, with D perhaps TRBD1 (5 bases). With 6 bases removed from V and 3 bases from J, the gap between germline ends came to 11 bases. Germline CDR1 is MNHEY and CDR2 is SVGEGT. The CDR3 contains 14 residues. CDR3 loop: CASRRQTSNEKLFF. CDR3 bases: TGTGCCAGCAGACGACAGACCTCTAATGAAAAACTGTTTTTT.

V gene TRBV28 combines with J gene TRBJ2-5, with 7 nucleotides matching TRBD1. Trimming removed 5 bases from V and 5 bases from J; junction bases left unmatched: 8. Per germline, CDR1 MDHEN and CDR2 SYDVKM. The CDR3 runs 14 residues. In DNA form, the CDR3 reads TGTGCCAGCAGTCGAACAGGGGTAGTGGAGACCCAGTACTTC. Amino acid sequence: CASSRTGVVETQYF.

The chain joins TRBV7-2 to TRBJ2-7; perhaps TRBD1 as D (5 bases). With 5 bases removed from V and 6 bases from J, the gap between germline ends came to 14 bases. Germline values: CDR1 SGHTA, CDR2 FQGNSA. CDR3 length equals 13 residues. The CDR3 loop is CASSRGRAGEQYV. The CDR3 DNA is TGTGCCAGCAGCCGAGGCAGGGCCGGCGAGCAGTACGTC.

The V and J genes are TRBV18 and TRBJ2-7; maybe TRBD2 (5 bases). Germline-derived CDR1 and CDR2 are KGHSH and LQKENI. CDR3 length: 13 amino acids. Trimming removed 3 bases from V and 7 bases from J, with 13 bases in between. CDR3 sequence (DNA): TGTGCCAGCTCACCTTCGTTGTCGGGGGAGCAGTACTTC. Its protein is CASSPSLSGEQYF.

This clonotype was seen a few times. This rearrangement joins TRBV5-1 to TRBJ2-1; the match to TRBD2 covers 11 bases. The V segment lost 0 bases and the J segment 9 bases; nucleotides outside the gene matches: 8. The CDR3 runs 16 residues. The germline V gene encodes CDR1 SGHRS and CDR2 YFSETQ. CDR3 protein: CASSLAPSGGSGEQFF. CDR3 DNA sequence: TGCGCCAGCAGCTTGGCGCCTAGCGGGGGGAGTGGTGAGCAGTTCTTC.

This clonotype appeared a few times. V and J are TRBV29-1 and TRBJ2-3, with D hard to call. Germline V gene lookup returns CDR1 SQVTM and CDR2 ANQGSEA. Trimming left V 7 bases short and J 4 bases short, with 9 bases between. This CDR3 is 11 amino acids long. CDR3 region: CSGLAPDTQYF. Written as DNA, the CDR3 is TGCAGCGGATTAGCCCCAGATACGCAGTATTTT.

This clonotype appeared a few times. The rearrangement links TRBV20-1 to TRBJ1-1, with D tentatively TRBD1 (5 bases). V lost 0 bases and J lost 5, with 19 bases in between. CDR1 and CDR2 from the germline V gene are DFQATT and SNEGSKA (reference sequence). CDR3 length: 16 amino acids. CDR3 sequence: CSARDRRRGSSTEAFF. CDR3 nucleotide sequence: TGCAGTGCTAGAGATAGGAGGCGGGGGTCTTCTACTGAAGCTTTCTTT.

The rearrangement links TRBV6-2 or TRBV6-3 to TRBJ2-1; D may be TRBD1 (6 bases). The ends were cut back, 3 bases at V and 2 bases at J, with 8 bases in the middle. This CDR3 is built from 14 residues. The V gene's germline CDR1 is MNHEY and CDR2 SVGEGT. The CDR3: CASSYTGPYNEQFF. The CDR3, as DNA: TGTGCCAGCAGTTATACAGGGCCCTACAATGAGCAGTTCTTC.

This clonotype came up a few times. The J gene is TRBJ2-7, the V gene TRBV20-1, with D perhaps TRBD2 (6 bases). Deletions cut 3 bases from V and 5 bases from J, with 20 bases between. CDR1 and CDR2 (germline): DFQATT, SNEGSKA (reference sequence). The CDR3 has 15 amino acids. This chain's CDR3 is CSAREAGLIRHEQYF. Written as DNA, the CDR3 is TGCAGTGCTAGGGAGGCGGGGTTAATTCGGCACGAGCAGTACTTC.

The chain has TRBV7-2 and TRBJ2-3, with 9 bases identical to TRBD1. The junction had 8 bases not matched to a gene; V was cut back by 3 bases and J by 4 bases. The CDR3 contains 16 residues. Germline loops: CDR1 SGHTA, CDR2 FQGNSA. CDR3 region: CASSFPDRGRSDTQYF. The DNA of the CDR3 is TGTGCCAGCAGCTTCCCAGACAGGGGGAGGTCAGATACGCAGTATTTT.

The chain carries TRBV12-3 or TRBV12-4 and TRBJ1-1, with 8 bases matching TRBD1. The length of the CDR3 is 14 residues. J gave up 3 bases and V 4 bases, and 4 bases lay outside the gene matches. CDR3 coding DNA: TGTGCCAGCAGTTCGAGACAGGGGTACACTGAAGCTTTCTTT. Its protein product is CASSSRQGYTEAFF.

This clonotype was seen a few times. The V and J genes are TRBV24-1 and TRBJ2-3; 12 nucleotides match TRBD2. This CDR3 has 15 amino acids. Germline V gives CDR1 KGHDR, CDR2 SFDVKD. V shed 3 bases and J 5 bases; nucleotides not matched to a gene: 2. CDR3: CATSDTSGGIDTQYF. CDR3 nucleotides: TGTGCCACCAGTGATACTAGCGGGGGGATAGATACGCAGTATTTT.

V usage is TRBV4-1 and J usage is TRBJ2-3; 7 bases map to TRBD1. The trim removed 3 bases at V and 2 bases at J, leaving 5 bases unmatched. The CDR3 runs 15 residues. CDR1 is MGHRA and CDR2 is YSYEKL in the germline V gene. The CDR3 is CASSQTGLSTDTQYF. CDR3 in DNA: TGCGCCAGCAGCCAGACAGGGCTCTCCACAGATACGCAGTATTTT.

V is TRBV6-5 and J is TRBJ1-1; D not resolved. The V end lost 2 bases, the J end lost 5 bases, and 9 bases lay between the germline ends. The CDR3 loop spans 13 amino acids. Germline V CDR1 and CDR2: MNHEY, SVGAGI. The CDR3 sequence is CASSYTSGTEAFF. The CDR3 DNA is TGTGCCAGCAGTTACACCTCGGGTACTGAAGCTTTCTTT.

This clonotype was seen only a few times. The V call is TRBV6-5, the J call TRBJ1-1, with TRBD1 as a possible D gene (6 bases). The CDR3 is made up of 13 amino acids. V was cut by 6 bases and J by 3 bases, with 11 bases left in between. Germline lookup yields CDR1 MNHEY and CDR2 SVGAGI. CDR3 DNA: TGTGCCAGCAGGCCGGGACAATACACTGAAGCTTTCTTT. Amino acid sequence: CASRPGQYTEAFF.

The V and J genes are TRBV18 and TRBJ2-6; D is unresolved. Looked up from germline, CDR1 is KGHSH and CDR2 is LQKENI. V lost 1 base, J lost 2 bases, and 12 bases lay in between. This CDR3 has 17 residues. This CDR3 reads CASSPRVTGPGANVLTF. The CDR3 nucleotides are TGTGCCAGCTCACCACGTGTTACGGGCCCTGGGGCCAACGTCCTGACTTTC.